This TCR beta chain is drawn from a study of T-cell reconstitution after alpha-beta-depleted transplantation in children. In its sample, this clonotype was seen many times. TCRbeta library construction was performed incorporating unique molecular identifiers. TCRdb independently ran MiXCR on the PCR reads; one entry per CDR3 protein. The sample shows 450,000 to 600,000 distinct CDR3 sequences, 30% to 35% of them seen only once. The germline V gene encodes CDR1 SQVTM and CDR2 ANQGSEA. The CDR3 has 14 amino acids. The trim removed 3 bases at V and 14 bases at J, leaving 13 bases unmatched. The clonotype comes from a human donor who donated a stem cell graft to a child with aplastic anemia. The chain has TRBV29-1 and TRBJ1-5, with 10 bases identical to TRBD1. The starting material was PBMCs from the stem cell graft donor, obtained from the stem cell graft. The CDR3 bases are TGCAGCGTTGATCCCGGGACAGGGGCCTTATTTGAGCATTTT. Its protein is CSVDPGTGALFEHF.